The rows below give T cell receptor beta chains drawn from one sample of a study of vaccination effects on CD4 cells after COVID-19. Their cognate antigens are unknown. The protocol was immunoSEQ multiplex PCR, while the TCRdb copy is restricted to in-frame clones and leaves out a portion. The sample consists of under 45,000 clones, roughly two thirds of them appearing once. Sequenced here: CD4+ T cells from PBMCs cultured with HCoV-OC43 spike peptides, sampled before COVID-19 vaccination. The receptors originated from a human donor who received a COVID-19 vaccine. Each CDR3 is given without its conserved first and last residue.

V gene | CDR3 protein
TRBV2 | ASTTQGATGANVLT
TRBV23-1 | ASSQGIPRGDTEAF
TRBV7-2 | ASSWTKETQY
TRBV27 | ASSLGPFEVTGVSIYGYT
TRBV2 | ATTAGGSIGYGYT
TRBV28 | ASSSPQGYGYT
TRBV27 | ASSLRTSGRRGPYEQY
TRBV11-2 | ASSPPPAYNEQF
TRBV14 | ASSQVGGREAF
TRBV19 | ASSRSGQGVTEAF
TRBV5-1 | ASSLALAGGTGELF